The clone carrying this T cell receptor (beta chain) was recorded at least ten times. The antigen is undetermined. The CDR3 loop spans 16 amino acids. Germline trimming cut 5 bases from V and 5 bases from J; bases unmatched to any gene: 11. From germline, CDR1 is MDHEN and CDR2 SYDVKM. This entry is derived from a study of glioma-infiltrating T cells. Study results and caveats: Tissue-blood divergence was below expectation in non-neoplastic patients, above in gliomas. Only very few CDR3 sequences appeared in both tissue and blood.

Amplification of TCR alpha and beta CDR3 regions from RNA used iRepertoire nested multiplex PCR. Tissue mRNA or PBMC total RNA, 100-400 ng, went into one-step reverse transcription and amplification. TCRdb re-analysed the multiplex PCR reads in MiXCR, keeping a single row per CDR3 protein. The sample carries around 170,000 distinct CDR3 sequences, around 40% recorded once. The rearrangement links TRBV28 to TRBJ1-4, with TRBD1 matching over 7 bases. This receptor was obtained from a human donor with low-grade glioma or glioblastoma, undergoing nonglioma brain surgery, or in good health (not recorded which). The sequencing sample was made of glioma tissue, nonneoplastic brain tissue, or PBMCs (not recorded which). As DNA, the CDR3 is TGTGCCAGCAGTCTCTATAGGGGACAGCACAATGAAAAACTGTTTTTT. Protein product: CASSLYRGQHNEKLFF.